Below, 10 T cell receptor beta chains from the same sample are listed, as sequenced in a study of regulatory T cells in long-lasting Graves disease. Construction of the TCR beta libraries employed iRepertoire HTBI primers in conjunction with Arm-PCR of CDR3 regions. A single record per CDR3 protein comes from TCRdb applying MiXCR to the multiplex PCR reads. Altogether roughly 500,000 distinct CDR3 sequences are present, 14% being singletons, with the ten largest covering about a sixth. Documented time point: newly diagnosed GD, antithyroid drugs for less than 3 months. The TCR library was prepared using RNA isolated from PBMCs. These data also formed part of another study, on T cells in Graves' hyperthyroidism and ophthalmopathy.

This sample comprised peripheral blood mononuclear cells (PBMCs), obtained at new diagnosis, from a patient treated with antithyroid drugs. The receptors shown here come from a woman in her 50s with Graves disease.

This clonotype was recorded many times. Since a much larger clone is just one base distant, this may be a read error. The V gene is TRBV13, the J gene TRBJ2-7; 9 positions agree with TRBD1. The trim removed 3 bases at V and 3 bases at J, leaving 3 bases unmatched. The CDR3 extends over 14 amino acids. Germline V gives CDR1 PRHDT, CDR2 FYEKMQ (reference sequence). The CDR3 DNA is TGTGCCAGCAGCTTCGGGACAGGGTACTACGAGCAGTACTTC. It translates to CASSFGTGYYEQYF.

This clonotype showed up just a few times. CDR3 nucleotide sequence: TGTGCCAGCAAGTTTACCGGAGGACAGGGGTACGAGCAGTACTTC. Encoded protein: CASKFTGGQGYEQYF. The V gene is TRBV6-1, the J gene TRBJ2-7; 9 bases match TRBD1. This CDR3 is built from 15 residues. Germline CDR1 MNHNS, CDR2 SASEGT. Trimming cost V 7 bases and J 4 bases; bases outside gene matches: 11.

The chain is built from TRBV20-1 and TRBJ2-1; D unresolved. Germline V gene data show CDR1 as DFQATT and CDR2 as SNEGSKA (reference sequence). V gave up 0 bases and J gave up 2 bases, with 5 bases separating them. The CDR3 runs to 13 residues. In nucleotides, the CDR3 is TGCAGTGCTAGAGATTTGCCCTACAATGAGCAGTTCTTC. Translating it yields CSARDLPYNEQFF.

The sample holds many counts of this clonotype. V usage is TRBV5-1 and J usage is TRBJ2-3; D gene uncertain. This CDR3 comprises 15 residues. From germline, CDR1 is SGHRS and CDR2 YFSETQ. Deletions cut 0 bases from V and 4 bases from J, with 12 bases between. CDR3 in amino acids: CASSLGPRSSDTQYF. DNA for the CDR3: TGCGCCAGCAGCTTGGGACCCAGGTCGTCAGATACGCAGTATTTT.

This clonotype has at least ten counts. The germline gene is not matched at one end of the junction; a read error may be the cause. This sequence joins TRBV3-1 and TRBJ2-3; 10 bases align to TRBD2. Germline V gives CDR1 LGHDT, CDR2 YNNKEL (reference sequence). The CDR3 is 15 amino acids. CDR3 in amino acids: CASSQGTSGTDTQYF. The CDR3 DNA reads TGCGCCAGCAGCCAAGGGACTAGCGGCACAGATACGCAGTATTTT.

The CDR3 spells CASSVGLESYEQYF. The CDR3 region has the DNA TGTGCCAGCAGCGTAGGACTAGAATCCTACGAGCAGTACTTC. The V call is TRBV9, the J call TRBJ2-7; perhaps TRBD2 as D (6 bases). CDR1 is SGDLS, CDR2 YYNGEE, per germline. The length of the CDR3 is 14 residues. The V gene lost 0 bases and the J gene lost 1 base, with 8 bases spanning the gap.

The sample holds many counts of this clonotype. The V gene is TRBV2, the J gene TRBJ1-1; D is unresolved. Trimming left V 3 bases short and J 3 bases short, with 5 bases between. The germline gives CDR1 SNHLY, CDR2 FYNNEI. CDR3 size: 12 residues. CDR3 region: CASSEIYTEAFF. CDR3 DNA sequence: TGTGCCAGCAGTGAGATTTACACTGAAGCTTTCTTT. Full variable domain (missing parts from reference TRBV2 and TRBJ1-1): EPEVTQTPSHQVTQMGQEVILRCVPISNHLYFYWYRQILGQKVEFLVSFYNNEISEKSEIFDDQFSVERPDGSNFTLKIRSTKLEDSAMYFCASSEIYTEAFFGQGTRLTVV.

There are many counts of this clonotype. This sequence joins TRBV3-1 and TRBJ2-1, with D possibly matching TRBD2 (6 bases). CDR1 and CDR2 (germline): LGHDT, YNNKEL (reference sequence). V shed 4 bases and J shed 3 bases, with 10 bases lying between them. There are 14 residues in the CDR3. CDR3 loop: CASSPRGFYNEQFF. In DNA form, the CDR3 reads TGTGCCAGCAGCCCCCGGGGGTTCTACAATGAGCAGTTCTTC.

The table lists this clonotype with many counts. This chain links TRBV20-1 with TRBJ1-2, with 10 positions matching TRBD1. The CDR3 is 16 amino acids. V lost 3 bases and J lost 0; bases outside the gene matches: 7. Germline loops: CDR1 DFQATT, CDR2 SNEGSKA (reference sequence). In nucleotides, the CDR3 is TGCAGTGCTAGTGCGGGACAGGGGTGGGCTAACTATGGCTACACCTTC. It translates to CSASAGQGWANYGYTF.

The sample holds many counts of this clonotype. The rearrangement uses TRBV5-4 and TRBJ2-1, with a weak D call TRBD1 (5 bases). V dropped 0 bases and J dropped 1 base, with 8 bases sitting between them. The length of the CDR3 is 15 residues. The germline V gene encodes CDR1 SGHNT and CDR2 YYREEE (reference sequence). CDR3 amino acids: CASSLVQGSYNEQFF. The CDR3 nucleotides are TGTGCCAGCAGCTTGGTCCAGGGTTCCTACAATGAGCAGTTCTTC.